This T cell receptor beta chain was observed in a study of blood T cell repertoires in COVID-19. Study-wide context: COVID-19 samples from acute and convalescent phases originated in the United States, Italy and Spain. In each case, the material was cDNA or gDNA derived from T cells, B-cell-depleted T cells, or PBMCs.

Original data processing: Amplification from reference gene primers served as the basis for estimated nucleated cell counts. Repertoires were generated with immunoSEQ multiplex PCR, while TCRdb's copy carries only in-frame clones and drops some. Clone size and V and J calls were adopted from that table, with D and trimming inferred from the DNA. The sample has approximately 100,000 clones, approximately 80% seen once. Trimming pared 0 bases from V and 2 bases from J, leaving 8 bases between. The CDR3 extends over 15 amino acids. The germline CDR1 and CDR2 sequences are SGHNT and YENEEA. Enrolment of Seattle patients took place during active infection, and they were followed longitudinally.

The V and J genes are TRBV11-3 and TRBJ2-1; D is possibly TRBD1 (6 bases). The specimen sequenced was peripheral blood. The TCR sequence derives from an older man with COVID-19, enrolled during active disease. For the CDR3, the DNA is TGTGCCAGCAGCTTAGAACAGGGCACCTACAATGAGCAGTTCTTC. This sequence encodes CASSLEQGTYNEQFF. The variable domain in full, completed from reference TRBV11-3 and TRBJ2-1, reads EAGVVQSPRYKIIEKKQPVAFWCNPISGHNTLYWYLQNLGQGPELLIRYENEEAVDDSQLPKDRFSAERLKGVDSTLKIQPAELGDSAVYLCASSLEQGTYNEQFFGPGTRLTVL.